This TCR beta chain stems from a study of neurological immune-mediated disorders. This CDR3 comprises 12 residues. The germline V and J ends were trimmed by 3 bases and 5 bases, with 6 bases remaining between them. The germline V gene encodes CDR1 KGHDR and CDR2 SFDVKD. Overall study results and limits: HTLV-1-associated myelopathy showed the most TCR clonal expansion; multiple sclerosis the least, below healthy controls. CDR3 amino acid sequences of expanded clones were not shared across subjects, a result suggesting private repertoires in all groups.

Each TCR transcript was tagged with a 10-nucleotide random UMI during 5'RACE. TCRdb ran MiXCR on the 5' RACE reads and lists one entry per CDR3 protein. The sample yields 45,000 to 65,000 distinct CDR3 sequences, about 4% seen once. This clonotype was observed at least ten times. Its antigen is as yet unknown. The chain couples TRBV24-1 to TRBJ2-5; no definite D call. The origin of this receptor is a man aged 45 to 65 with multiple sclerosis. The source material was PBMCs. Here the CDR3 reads CATSDGPETQYF. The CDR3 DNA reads TGTGCCACCAGTGATGGCCCCGAGACCCAGTACTTC.